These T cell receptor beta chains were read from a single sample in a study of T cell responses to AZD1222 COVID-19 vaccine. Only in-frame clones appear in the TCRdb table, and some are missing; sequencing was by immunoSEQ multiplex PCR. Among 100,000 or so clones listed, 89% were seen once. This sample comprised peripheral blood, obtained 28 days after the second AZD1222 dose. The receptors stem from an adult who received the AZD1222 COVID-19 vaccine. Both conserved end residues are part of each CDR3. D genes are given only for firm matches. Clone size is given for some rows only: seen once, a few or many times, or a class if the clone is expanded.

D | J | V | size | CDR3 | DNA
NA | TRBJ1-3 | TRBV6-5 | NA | CASSYRRASGNTIYF | TGTGCCAGCAGTTACCGTCGGGCCTCTGGAAACACCATATATTTT
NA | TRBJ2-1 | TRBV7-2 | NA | CASSLGLINEQFF | TGTGCCAGCAGCTTAGGACTGATCAATGAGCAGTTCTTC
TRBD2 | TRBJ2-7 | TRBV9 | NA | CASSVGEGGPTNYEQYF | TGTGCCAGCAGCGTAGGGGAGGGAGGGCCTACTAATTACGAGCAGTACTTC
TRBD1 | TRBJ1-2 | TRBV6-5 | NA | CASWYRGYGYTF | TGTGCCAGCTGGTACAGGGGCTATGGCTACACCTTC
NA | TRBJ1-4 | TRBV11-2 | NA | CASSLGVTEKLFF | TGTGCCAGCAGCTTAGGGGTGACTGAAAAACTGTTTTTT
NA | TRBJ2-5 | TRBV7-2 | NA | CASSLGSWETQYF | TGTGCCAGCAGCTTAGGATCATGGGAGACCCAGTACTTC
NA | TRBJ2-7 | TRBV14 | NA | CASSLSGTPVF | TGTGCCAGCAGCCTTTCCGGGACTCCTGTCTTC
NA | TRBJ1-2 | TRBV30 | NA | CAWMFRGRTNYGYTF | TGTGCCTGGATGTTCAGGGGTCGTACTAACTATGGCTACACCTTC
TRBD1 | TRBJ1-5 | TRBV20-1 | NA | CSASLPQTGQNQPQHF | TGCAGTGCTAGTCTCCCCCAGACAGGGCAAAATCAGCCCCAGCATTTT
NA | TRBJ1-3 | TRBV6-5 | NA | CASRTGPGNTIYF | TGTGCCAGCAGGACAGGCCCTGGAAACACCATATATTTT
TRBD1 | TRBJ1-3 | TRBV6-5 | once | CASSSGQSGNTIYF | TGTGCCAGCAGCTCGGGACAGAGCGGAAACACCATATATTTT
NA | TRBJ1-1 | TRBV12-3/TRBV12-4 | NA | CASSLGSNTEAFF | TGTGCCAGCAGTTTGGGGAGTAACACTGAAGCTTTCTTT
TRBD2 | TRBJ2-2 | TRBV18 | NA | CASSPRVAGPNTGELFF | TGTGCCAGCTCACCTCGGGTAGCGGGACCGAACACCGGGGAGCTGTTTTTT
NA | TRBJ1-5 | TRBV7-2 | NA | CASSTQGSNQPQHF | TGTGCCAGCAGTACCCAGGGTAGCAATCAGCCCCAGCATTTT